This T cell receptor (beta chain) was profiled in a study of T cell responses to AZD1222 COVID-19 vaccine. Study-wide points: A mostly white British donor set with more females was recruited, and clonal diversity was possibly underestimated. Scientists sampled the repertoires only once the peak T cell response had passed. Spike as a whole was targeted by vaccine-associated CD4 TCRs, dominant at 160-218 and 743-854. Among AZD1222 vaccinees, only six were seropositive at baseline.

With respect to this clone: Its antigen remains unknown.

This CDR3 comprises 16 residues. V lost 3 bases and J lost 5; bases outside the gene matches: 10. Germline CDR1 reads SGHRS; CDR2 reads YFSETQ. Produced via immunoSEQ multiplex PCR; TCRdb's table is partial and in-frame only. Counted here are approximately 84,000 clones, around 90% occurring once; the ten biggest clones make up under 2.5%. This clonotype originated in an adult in good health. The sequencing here drew on peripheral blood, taken on day 0 of AZD1222 vaccination. This chain uses TRBV5-1 with TRBJ2-3; 9 bases map to TRBD2. The CDR3 spells CASSSDSGSSEDTQYF. The CDR3 DNA sequence: TGCGCCAGCAGCTCGGATAGCGGGAGTAGTGAAGATACGCAGTATTTT.